The present T cell receptor (beta chain) was sequenced within a study of blood T cell repertoires in COVID-19. Only in-frame clones appear in the TCRdb table, and some are missing; sequencing was by immunoSEQ multiplex PCR. The data contain roughly 190,000 clones, more than 75% of them singletons. The CDR3 runs to 11 residues. CDR1 is GTSNPN and CDR2 is SVGIG in the germline V gene (reference sequence). The trim removed 1 base at V and 6 bases at J, leaving 0 bases unmatched. The chain uses TRBV30 and TRBJ2-7; 7 bases are a match to TRBD1. Sequenced material: peripheral blood. This sequence was found in a woman aged 50 to 65 with active or convalescent COVID-19. CDR3 residues: CAWSAGGEQYF. The CDR3 nucleotides read TGTGCCTGGAGTGCAGGGGGCGAGCAGTACTTC. Using reference TRBV30 and TRBJ2-7 for the parts outside the CDR3, the full variable domain is SQTIHQWPATLVQPVGSPLSLECTVEGTSNPNLYWYRQAAGRGLQLLFYSVGIGQISSEVPQNLSASRPQDRQFILSSKKLLLSDSGFYLCAWSAGGEQYFGPGTRLTVT.